These 3 T cell receptor beta chains were sequenced from one sample in a study of blood T cell repertoires in COVID-19. Sequenced by immunoSEQ multiplex PCR; TCRdb stores in-frame clones only, minus some. The sample lists under 250,000 clones, roughly 92% occurring once. Sequencing input: peripheral blood. All receptors come from a man in his 60s with COVID-19, enrolled during active disease.

The chain uses TRBV2 and TRBJ1-4; no firm D call. The V gene's germline CDR1 is SNHLY and CDR2 FYNNEI. V lost 9 bases and J lost 5, with 10 bases in between. This CDR3 contains 12 residues. The CDR3 region has the DNA TGTGCCAGAGGCTCCGGGAATGAAAAACTGTTTTTT. The encoded protein is CARGSGNEKLFF.

This sequence joins TRBV5-1 and TRBJ2-2; D might be TRBD2 (6 bases). In germline, CDR1 is SGHRS, CDR2 YFSETQ. CDR3 length: 16 amino acids. V was pared by 5 bases and J by 2 bases, with 16 bases between. In DNA, the CDR3 is TGCGCCAGCAGATCATCCTCCGGGAGAAACACCGGGGAGCTGTTTTTT. This translates into CASRSSSGRNTGELFF.

This chain joins TRBV4-3 and TRBJ2-6, with TRBD2 matching 10 bases. The germline CDR1 and CDR2 sequences are LGHNA and YSLEER. The V segment lost 0 bases and the J segment 1 base; nucleotides outside the gene matches: 6. The CDR3 is 19 amino acids. The CDR3 is CASSQEPLAGVSGANVLTF. The CDR3 DNA reads as TGCGCCAGCAGCCAAGAACCGCTAGCGGGAGTTTCTGGGGCCAACGTCCTGACTTTC.